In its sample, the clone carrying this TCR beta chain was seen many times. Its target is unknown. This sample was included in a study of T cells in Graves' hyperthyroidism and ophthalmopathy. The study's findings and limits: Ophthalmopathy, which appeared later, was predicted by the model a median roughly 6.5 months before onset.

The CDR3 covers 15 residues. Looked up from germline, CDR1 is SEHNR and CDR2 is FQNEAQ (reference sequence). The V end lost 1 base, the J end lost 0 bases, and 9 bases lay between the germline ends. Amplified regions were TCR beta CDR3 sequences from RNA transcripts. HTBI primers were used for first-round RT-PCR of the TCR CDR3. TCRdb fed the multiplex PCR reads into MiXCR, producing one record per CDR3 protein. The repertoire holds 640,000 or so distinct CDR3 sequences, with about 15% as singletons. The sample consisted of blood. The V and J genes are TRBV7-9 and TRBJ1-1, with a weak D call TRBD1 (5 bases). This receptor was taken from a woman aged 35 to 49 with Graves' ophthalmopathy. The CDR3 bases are TGTGCCAGCAGCTTAGGCGCAGGGTTGAACACTGAAGCTTTCTTT. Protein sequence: CASSLGAGLNTEAFF.